The 18 T cell receptor beta chains listed next were all sequenced from one sample in a study of beta chain features in type 1 diabetes. cDNA synthesis used the whole RNA isolate, giving expressed TCRB sequences. Assay: immunoSEQ multiplex PCR; the TCRdb copy retains only in-frame clones and omits some. This sample has 860,000 or so clones, with 17% found just once. Sequencing input: naive CD4+ T cells from blood. The receptors come from a woman between 18 and 29 years old in good health.

DNA of the CDR3: TGTGCCAGCAGCTGGGGCGTGGGCTTGACCGGGGAGCTGTTTTTT. Amino acid sequence: CASSWGVGLTGELFF. This rearrangement joins TRBV5-6 to TRBJ2-2; tentative D call: TRBD1 (5 bases). Trimming cost V 3 bases and J 5 bases, with 14 bases left between them. Germline V gene data show CDR1 as SGHDT and CDR2 as YYEEEE. The CDR3 extends over 15 amino acids.

CDR3: CASSLAGQVSYEQYF. In DNA, the CDR3 is TGTGCCAGCAGCTTAGCGGGACAGGTGTCCTACGAGCAGTACTTC. The chain joins TRBV7-2 to TRBJ2-7; 8 bases line up with TRBD1. Germline assignment: CDR1 SGHTA and CDR2 FQGNSA. CDR3 size: 15 residues. V lost 0 bases to trimming and J lost 1 base; unmatched junction nucleotides: 2.

The genes are TRBV4-1 and TRBJ1-2, with D maybe TRBD1 (6 bases). Germline V gives CDR1 MGHRA, CDR2 YSYEKL. This CDR3 spans 14 amino acids. V lost 1 base to trimming and J lost 5 bases, with 11 bases between them. The DNA of the CDR3 is TGCGCCAGCAGCCAAGCCGGGGGGCCGTATGGCTACACCTTC. Encoded protein: CASSQAGGPYGYTF.

J is TRBJ1-5 and V is TRBV29-1; TRBD1 agrees at 7 bases. The trim removed 4 bases at V and 2 bases at J, leaving 5 bases unmatched. Germline values: CDR1 SQVTM, CDR2 ANQGSEA. CDR3 size: 14 residues. DNA of the CDR3: TGCAGCGTTGCTTTCAGGGGGGGCAATCAGCCCCAGCATTTT. Translation gives CSVAFRGGNQPQHF.

Only a few counts were recorded for this clone. The chain is built from TRBV4-3 and TRBJ1-1; TRBD1 is a possible D gene (5 bases). V was cut by 4 bases and J by 1 base, with 10 bases left in between. The CDR3 has 14 residues. The germline V gene has CDR1 LGHNA and CDR2 YSLEER. CDR3 in amino acids: CASSPGRANTEAFF. CDR3 sequence (DNA): TGCGCCAGCAGCCCGGGACGCGCGAACACTGAAGCTTTCTTT.

This clone appeared a few times. The rearrangement links TRBV4-2 to TRBJ2-7, with 8 bases identical to TRBD2. The CDR3 has 16 residues. The J segment lost 2 bases and the V segment lost 0 bases, leaving 6 bases of the junction unmatched. Looked up from germline, CDR1 is LGHNA and CDR2 is YNFKEQ. CDR3 DNA: TGTGCCAGCAGCCAAGAGTTACTAGCGGCAACCTACGAGCAGTACTTC. Its translation: CASSQELLAATYEQYF.

The rearrangement links TRBV6-5 to TRBJ2-3, with TRBD1 matching 7 bases. The J segment lost 1 base and the V segment lost 5 bases, leaving 6 bases of the junction unmatched. CDR3 length equals 15 residues. The germline CDR1 and CDR2 sequences are MNHEY and SVGAGI. CDR3 DNA: TGTGCCAGCAGTCCTCGGGACAGACGCACAGATACGCAGTATTTT. Amino acid sequence: CASSPRDRRTDTQYF.

The chain recombines TRBV4-3 with TRBJ2-2, with TRBD1 as a possible D gene (5 bases). The V gene's germline CDR1 is LGHNA and CDR2 YSLEER. The CDR3 totals 15 residues. V was trimmed by 0 bases and J by 3 bases, leaving 8 bases between them. CDR3 DNA: TGCGCCAGCAGCCAAGATCCAGGGTACACCGGGGAGCTGTTTTTT. Amino acids: CASSQDPGYTGELFF.

The V and J genes are TRBV7-9 and TRBJ2-2, with no clear D. Trimming left V 3 bases short and J 3 bases short, with 14 bases between. CDR1 and CDR2 (germline): SEHNR, FQNEAQ (reference sequence). The CDR3 extends over 16 amino acids. For the CDR3, the DNA is TGTGCCAGCAGCTTGGGCACGCTCCATTACACCGGGGAGCTGTTTTTT. Translated: CASSLGTLHYTGELFF.

The J gene is TRBJ1-4, the V gene TRBV7-9, with D tentatively TRBD1 (5 bases). CDR1 and CDR2 (germline): SEHNR, FQNEAQ (reference sequence). V was trimmed by 5 bases and J by 7 bases, leaving 11 bases between them. The CDR3 is 13 amino acids. CDR3: CASSPTATEKLFF. CDR3 nucleotide sequence: TGTGCCAGCAGCCCGACAGCAACTGAAAAACTGTTTTTT. Variable domain in full (rest from reference TRBV7-9 and TRBJ1-4): DTGVSQNPRHKITKRGQNVTFRCDPISEHNRLYWYRQTLGQGPEFLTYFQNEAQLEKSRLLSDRFSAERPKGSFSTLEIQRTEQGDSAMYLCASSPTATEKLFFGSGTQLSVL.

The chain couples TRBV11-2 to TRBJ1-3; D is undetermined. Germline-derived CDR1 and CDR2 are SGHAT and FQNNGV. This CDR3 has 14 amino acids. Trimming stripped 5 bases from V and 0 bases from J, with 8 bases between. DNA of the CDR3: TGTGCCAGCAGCCCACCATTCTCTGGAAACACCATATATTTT. It is translated as CASSPPFSGNTIYF.

J is TRBJ2-3 and V is TRBV9; tentative D call: TRBD1 (7 bases). This CDR3 region has 16 residues. V was pared by 0 bases and J by 1 base, with 12 bases between. The germline V gene has CDR1 SGDLS and CDR2 YYNGEE. The DNA for the CDR3 is TGTGCCAGCAGCGTAGCTGGAGGGACAGGCACAGATACGCAGTATTTT. This gives the protein CASSVAGGTGTDTQYF.

About this clone: This sample includes further DNA sequences coding for the same CDR3. This chain links TRBV7-2 with TRBJ2-1; 7 positions agree with TRBD1. With 0 bases clipped from V and 2 bases from J, the junction kept 1 base outside the gene matches. CDR3 length: 15 residues. Germline V gives CDR1 SGHTA, CDR2 FQGNSA. This CDR3 reads CASSLAGQTYNEQFF. As DNA, the CDR3 is TGTGCCAGCAGCTTAGCGGGACAGACCTACAATGAGCAGTTCTTC. Together with reference TRBV7-2 and TRBJ2-1, the CDR3 gives the full variable domain: GAGVSQSPSNKVTEKGKDVELRCDPISGHTALYWYRQSLGQGLEFLIYFQGNSAPDKSGLPSDRFSAERTGGSVSTLTIQRTQQEDSAVYLCASSLAGQTYNEQFFGPGTRLTVL.

The rearrangement joins TRBV7-2 to TRBJ2-6; D is undetermined. The CDR3 runs 14 residues. The germline V gene encodes CDR1 SGHTA and CDR2 FQGNSA. V lost 5 bases and J lost 2, with 7 bases in between. CDR3 region: CASSVGPGANVLTF. DNA of the CDR3: TGTGCCAGCAGCGTAGGGCCTGGGGCCAACGTCCTGACTTTC.

The rearrangement joins TRBV19 to TRBJ2-2, with D hard to call. The CDR3 is 10 amino acids. Trimming left V 8 bases short and J 8 bases short, with 6 bases between. Germline V gene data show CDR1 as LNHDA and CDR2 as SQIVND (reference sequence). The DNA for the CDR3 is TGTGCCAGTGGGCTGGGGGAGCTGTTTTTT. It translates to CASGLGELFF.

This chain links TRBV28 with TRBJ2-2; TRBD1 matches at 8 bases. CDR1 is MDHEN and CDR2 is SYDVKM in the germline V gene. V was clipped by 5 bases and J by 6 bases; unmatched bases: 8. The CDR3 sequence is 15 residues long. The CDR3 reads CASSPWKQGAGELFF. Here the CDR3 DNA reads TGTGCCAGCAGTCCGTGGAAACAGGGGGCCGGGGAGCTGTTTTTT.

Here the CDR3 DNA reads TGTGCCAGCAGCTCCCCTTCTAGCCCCGTGGATACGCAGTATTTT. Encoded protein: CASSSPSSPVDTQYF. The rearrangement joins TRBV5-4 to TRBJ2-3, with a weak D call TRBD2 (5 bases). The CDR3 covers 15 residues. Germline V CDR1 and CDR2: SGHNT, YYREEE (reference sequence). Trimming took off 3 bases at V and 6 bases at J, with 17 bases between the two ends.

The V call is TRBV4-1, the J call TRBJ2-1, with D uncertain. Between the trimmed V and J ends, which lost 1 base and 10 bases, there was a span of 8 bases. The CDR3 runs to 12 residues. CDR1 and CDR2 from the germline V gene are MGHRA and YSYEKL. CDR3 coding DNA: TGCGCCAGCAGCCAAGTGAATGGAGAGCAGTTCTTC. This encodes CASSQVNGEQFF.